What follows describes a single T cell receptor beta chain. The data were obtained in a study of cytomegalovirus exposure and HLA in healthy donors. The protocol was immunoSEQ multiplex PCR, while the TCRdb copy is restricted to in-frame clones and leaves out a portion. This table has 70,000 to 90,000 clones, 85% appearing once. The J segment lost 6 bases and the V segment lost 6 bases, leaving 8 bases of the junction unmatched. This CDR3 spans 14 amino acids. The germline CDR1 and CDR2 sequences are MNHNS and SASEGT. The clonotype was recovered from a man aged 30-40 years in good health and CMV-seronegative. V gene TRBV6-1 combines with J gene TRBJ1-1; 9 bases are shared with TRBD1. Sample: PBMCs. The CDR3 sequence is CASSRDRDLAEAFF. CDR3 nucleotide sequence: TGTGCCAGCAGCCGGGACAGGGACTTGGCTGAAGCTTTCTTT.